This TCR beta chain was recorded in a study of beta chain features in type 1 diabetes. Trimming removed 1 base at V and 0 bases at J, with 13 bases between. CDR1 SGHRS and CDR2 YFSETQ come from the germline V gene. The CDR3 is 16 residues long. Expressed TCRB transcripts were sequenced after all isolated RNA was converted to cDNA. Some clones are missing from TCRdb's copy, which holds only in-frame ones; the method was immunoSEQ multiplex PCR. This repertoire shows under 300,000 clones, around a quarter found once; its top ten account for approximately 4%. The sequence was collected from a man aged 25 to 40 in good health. Sequenced input: central memory CD4+ T cells from blood. The chain couples TRBV5-1 to TRBJ2-5; D call uncertain. CDR3 region: CASSLRASTNQETQYF. CDR3 coding DNA: TGCGCCAGCAGCTTGCGCGCCAGTACGAACCAAGAGACCCAGTACTTC.